This entry lists 26 T cell receptor beta chains sequenced from one sample in a study of T-cell memory formation after mild COVID-19. MiXCR, applied by TCRdb to the 5' RACE reads, yields one record per CDR3 protein. The table shows roughly 370,000 distinct CDR3 sequences, with about 17% occurring only once. Sequencing input: PBMCs or a T cell subset sorted from them (not recorded which). The receptors derive from a man between 18 and 29 years old who had mild COVID-19 (a few samples of this study predate the infection). Cell type and time point are not known.

Many counts were recorded for this clonotype. The chain is built from TRBV7-2 and TRBJ2-7; possible D gene TRBD2, 5 bases. This CDR3 region has 16 residues. CDR1 SGHTA and CDR2 FQGNSA come from the germline V gene. The V end was cut by 4 bases, the J end by 3 bases, with 19 bases between. The CDR3 DNA reads TGTGCCAGCAGCTCCTTCGGAGGTAGCCCCCTCTACGAGCAGTACTTC. This translates into CASSSFGGSPLYEQYF. Supplemented by reference TRBV7-2 and TRBJ2-7, the full variable domain reads GAGVSQSPSNKVTEKGKDVELRCDPISGHTALYWYRQSLGQGLEFLIYFQGNSAPDKSGLPSDRFSAERTGGSVSTLTIQRTQQEDSAVYLCASSSFGGSPLYEQYFGPGTRLTVT.

The chain joins TRBV7-2 to TRBJ1-6; D not resolved. Trimming took off 0 bases at V and 11 bases at J, with 8 bases between the two ends. The CDR3 runs 13 residues. CDR1 and CDR2 (germline): SGHTA, FQGNSA. CDR3 coding DNA: TGTGCCAGCAGCTTAGCGCTCAGGACACCCCTCCACTTT. Translating it yields CASSLALRTPLHF.

This clonotype was recorded a few times. The chain carries TRBV29-1 and TRBJ1-1; D call uncertain. Trimming stripped 6 bases from V and 11 bases from J, with 22 bases between. Germline-derived CDR1 and CDR2 are SQVTM and ANQGSEA. The CDR3 loop spans 13 amino acids. The CDR3 reads CSVLLGVYRAAFF. CDR3 bases: TGCAGCGTCCTACTAGGCGTATACCGCGCGGCTTTCTTT.

The chain has TRBV29-1 and TRBJ1-2; a weak D match, TRBD1 (5 bases). The germline V gene has CDR1 SQVTM and CDR2 ANQGSEA. With 6 bases removed from V and 5 bases from J, the gap between germline ends came to 13 bases. The CDR3 spans 12 residues. The CDR3 nucleotides are TGCAGCGTCCCCCGGGACTTATATGGCTACACCTTC. Translated: CSVPRDLYGYTF.

This clonotype was observed a few times. This may be a read error: a much more frequent sequence differs by one nucleotide. The chain employs TRBV9 and TRBJ2-7; 11 bases align to TRBD1. J was trimmed by 3 bases and V by 3 bases; bases with no gene match: 2. Germline CDR1 and CDR2: SGDLS and YYNGEE. The CDR3 totals 14 residues. The CDR3 sequence: CASSAGTGGYEQYF. The DNA for the CDR3 is TGTGCCAGCAGCGCCGGGACAGGGGGCTACGAGCAGTACTTC. Filled out from reference TRBV9 and TRBJ2-7, the complete variable domain reads DSGVTQTPKHLITATGQRVTLRCSPRSGDLSVYWYQQSLDQGLQFLIQYYNGEERAKGNILERFSAQQFPDLHSELNLSSLELGDSALYFCASSAGTGGYEQYFGPGTRLTVT.

The chain employs TRBV7-3 and TRBJ1-2, with a possible D match to TRBD1 (5 bases). Trimming shortened V by 7 bases and J by 8 bases, and 23 bases separated the two germline ends. The CDR3 sequence is 15 residues long. CDR1 is SGHTA and CDR2 is FQGTGA in the germline V gene. The CDR3 is CASNGTVPRGWGYTF. The CDR3 DNA reads as TGTGCCAGCAACGGGACTGTTCCCCGGGGATGGGGCTACACCTTC.

V gene TRBV27 combines with J gene TRBJ1-2; TRBD1 matches 10 bases. The CDR3 extends over 14 amino acids. With 8 bases clipped from V and 4 bases from J, the junction kept 7 bases outside the gene matches. CDR1 MNHEY and CDR2 SMNVEV come from the germline V gene (reference sequence). CDR3 in amino acids: CASGRDRGAYGYTF. The CDR3 DNA is TGTGCCAGCGGCCGGGACAGGGGTGCCTATGGCTACACCTTC.

The chain links TRBV7-6 to TRBJ2-3; D remains ambiguous. CDR3 length equals 15 residues. The V and J ends lost 0 bases and 6 bases respectively, with 13 bases between them. Looked up from germline, CDR1 is SGHVS and CDR2 is FNYEAQ. The CDR3: CASSLADRTLDTQYF. CDR3 bases: TGTGCCAGCAGCTTAGCGGACCGCACCCTTGATACGCAGTATTTT. The whole variable domain, filled in from reference TRBV7-6 and TRBJ2-3, reads GAGVSQSPRYKVTKRGQDVALRCDPISGHVSLYWYRQALGQGPEFLTYFNYEAQQDKSGLPNDRFSAERPEGSISTLTIQRTEQRDSAMYRCASSLADRTLDTQYFGPGTRLTVL.

The chain links TRBV25-1 to TRBJ2-1; possibly TRBD2 for D (5 bases). The CDR3 runs 11 residues. Between the trimmed V and J ends, which lost 4 bases and 9 bases, there was a span of 7 bases. Germline CDR1 and CDR2: MGHDK and SYGVNS. The CDR3 DNA is TGTGCCAGCAGTGGCGGGTTTGAGCAGTTCTTC. Translation gives CASSGGFEQFF.

The sample holds many counts of this clonotype. This rearrangement joins TRBV7-2 to TRBJ1-2, with D uncertain. The CDR3 consists of 13 residues. The germline CDR1 and CDR2 sequences are SGHTA and FQGNSA. The V end was cut by 1 base, the J end by 8 bases, with 11 bases between. CDR3 loop: CASSLGEGRGYTF. The CDR3 DNA reads as TGTGCCAGCAGCTTAGGGGAGGGAAGAGGCTACACCTTC.

This clonotype was counted only a few times. The CDR3 loop reads CASSRGWGNEQFF. DNA of the CDR3: TGTGCCAGCTCTAGGGGATGGGGCAATGAGCAGTTCTTC. The V gene is TRBV6-2 or TRBV6-3, the J gene TRBJ2-1, with D possibly TRBD1 on 5 matching bases. V lost 8 bases and J 6 bases, leaving 14 bases between the germline ends. The CDR3 is 13 residues long. Per germline, CDR1 MNHEY and CDR2 SVGEGT.

The chain is built from TRBV6-5 and TRBJ1-1; D unclear. This CDR3 contains 15 residues. V was clipped by 2 bases and J by 1 base, with 11 bases between them. The germline V gene encodes CDR1 MNHEY and CDR2 SVGAGI. CDR3 bases: TGTGCCAGCAGTTACGGGAGTGCGGGGAACACTGAAGCTTTCTTT. Translation gives CASSYGSAGNTEAFF.

The V call is TRBV20-1, the J call TRBJ2-3; D is ambiguous. CDR3 size: 14 residues. CDR1 DFQATT and CDR2 SNEGSKA come from the germline V gene (reference sequence). The V gene lost 0 bases and the J gene lost 5 bases, with 12 bases spanning the gap. For the CDR3, the DNA is TGCAGTGCTAGAGATCCCCAGGTTGGAGATACGCAGTATTTT. It codes for CSARDPQVGDTQYF.

V gene TRBV29-1 combines with J gene TRBJ1-2; D is possibly TRBD1 (6 bases). Between the trimmed V and J ends, which lost 2 bases and 5 bases, there was a span of 15 bases. This CDR3 is built from 14 residues. Looked up from germline, CDR1 is SQVTM and CDR2 is ANQGSEA. The chain's CDR3 is CSVERTDSLYGYTF. The CDR3 region has the DNA TGCAGCGTTGAAAGAACGGACAGTTTGTATGGCTACACCTTC.

This clonotype has just a few counts. This chain uses TRBV6-5 with TRBJ2-6; D perhaps matches TRBD1 (5 bases). V was cut by 2 bases and J by 0 bases, with 8 bases left in between. The CDR3 is 16 residues long. The germline V gene encodes CDR1 MNHEY and CDR2 SVGAGI. CDR3 bases: TGTGCCAGCAGTTACGCAGGGCTCTCTGGGGCCAACGTCCTGACTTTC. Translation gives CASSYAGLSGANVLTF.

The gene calls are TRBV27 and TRBJ1-1; D not certain. CDR1 MNHEY and CDR2 SMNVEV come from the germline V gene (reference sequence). V gave up 2 bases and J gave up 1 base, with 8 bases separating them. This CDR3 has 14 amino acids. CDR3: CASSLNPQNTEAFF. CDR3 DNA: TGTGCCAGCAGTTTAAACCCGCAGAACACTGAAGCTTTCTTT.

In its sample, this clonotype was seen a few times. The chain employs TRBV28 and TRBJ1-5, with TRBD1 identical over 9 bases. The CDR3 is 15 amino acids. After removal of 3 bases from V and 6 bases from J, the junction contained 6 bases not matched to a gene. CDR1 MDHEN and CDR2 SYDVKM come from the germline V gene. This CDR3 is CASSFSGQGSQPQHF. In nucleotides, the CDR3 is TGTGCCAGCAGTTTTAGTGGACAGGGGTCTCAGCCCCAGCATTTT.

The rearrangement links TRBV5-1 to TRBJ1-5; D call uncertain. This CDR3 is 14 amino acids long. Germline V gene sequence: CDR1 SGHRS, CDR2 YFSETQ. The ends were cut back, 2 bases at V and 6 bases at J, with 12 bases in the middle. The CDR3 loop reads CASSFGDGGQPQHF. Here the CDR3 DNA reads TGCGCCAGCAGCTTCGGGGATGGTGGTCAGCCCCAGCATTTT.

The rearrangement links TRBV20-1 to TRBJ2-7; D might be TRBD2 (6 bases). The CDR3 consists of 13 residues. Trimming removed 5 bases at V and 0 bases at J, with 11 bases between. Per the germline V gene, CDR1 is DFQATT and CDR2 is SNEGSKA (reference sequence). CDR3 sequence reads: CSAYTGDSYEQYF. The CDR3 DNA is TGCAGTGCTTATACGGGAGACTCCTACGAGCAGTACTTC.

This clonotype has a handful of counts. The chain combines TRBV4-2 with TRBJ2-1; TRBD2 might be the D (6 bases). This CDR3 has 16 amino acids. Germline assignment: CDR1 LGHNA and CDR2 YNFKEQ. V shed 0 bases and J shed 7 bases, with 16 bases lying between them. CDR3: CASSQDKLAPGNEQFF. The CDR3 DNA reads as TGTGCCAGCAGCCAAGATAAGCTAGCGCCTGGGAATGAGCAGTTCTTC.

This clonotype came up a few times. This chain links TRBV11-2 with TRBJ2-1; 7 bases fit TRBD2. CDR1 and CDR2 (germline): SGHAT, FQNNGV. This CDR3 is built from 15 residues. The junction had 11 bases not matched to a gene; V was cut back by 5 bases and J by 7 bases. The DNA for the CDR3 is TGTGCCAGCAGCAGTAGACTAGGCGGGGGTAATGAGCAGTTCTTC. Translating it yields CASSSRLGGGNEQFF.

This clonotype was picked up a small number of times. The genes are TRBV10-3 and TRBJ2-6; possibly TRBD1 for D (6 bases). V shed 2 bases and J shed 4 bases, with 21 bases lying between them. Germline loops: CDR1 ENHRY, CDR2 SYGVKD. The CDR3 is made up of 19 amino acids. Written as DNA, the CDR3 is TGTGCCATCAGTGAGGGGTTTGACAGGCCCTCGGGCGGGGCCAACGTCCTGACTTTC. Protein: CAISEGFDRPSGGANVLTF.

The chain joins TRBV20-1 to TRBJ2-7, with D possibly matching TRBD2 (6 bases). Germline V gene data show CDR1 as DFQATT and CDR2 as SNEGSKA (reference sequence). CDR3 length: 15 amino acids. V lost 5 bases and J 2 bases, leaving 19 bases between the germline ends. The chain's CDR3 is CSALGLSGVTYEQYF. CDR3 DNA: TGCAGTGCTTTGGGGTTATCGGGGGTAACCTACGAGCAGTACTTC.

The chain has TRBV20-1 and TRBJ1-5; no firm D call. The germline V gene encodes CDR1 DFQATT and CDR2 SNEGSKA (reference sequence). Deletions cut 0 bases from V and 7 bases from J, with 16 bases between. The CDR3 contains 15 residues. The CDR3 DNA reads as TGCAGTGCTAGAGAGGGCGGGTTGGAGGGACAGCCCCAGCATTTT. Amino acid sequence: CSAREGGLEGQPQHF.

This clonotype came up a few times. The chain has TRBV5-1 and TRBJ1-5, with 7 bases matching TRBD1. Germline CDR1 SGHRS, CDR2 YFSETQ. The CDR3 totals 15 residues. V trimming: 5 bases; J trimming: 6 bases; junction bases outside the gene matches: 11. The CDR3 coding sequence is TGCGCCAGCAGACGTGACAGGGAGGCCTTTCAGCCCCAGCATTTT. As protein: CASRRDREAFQPQHF.

The chain has TRBV30 and TRBJ2-3; TRBD1 matches 8 bases. Germline CDR1 GTSNPN, CDR2 SVGIG (reference sequence). The CDR3 covers 16 residues. The trim removed 4 bases at V and 2 bases at J, leaving 11 bases unmatched. The CDR3 spells CAWKDGQGTYTDTQYF. CDR3 DNA sequence: TGTGCCTGGAAGGATGGACAGGGAACCTACACAGATACGCAGTATTTT.